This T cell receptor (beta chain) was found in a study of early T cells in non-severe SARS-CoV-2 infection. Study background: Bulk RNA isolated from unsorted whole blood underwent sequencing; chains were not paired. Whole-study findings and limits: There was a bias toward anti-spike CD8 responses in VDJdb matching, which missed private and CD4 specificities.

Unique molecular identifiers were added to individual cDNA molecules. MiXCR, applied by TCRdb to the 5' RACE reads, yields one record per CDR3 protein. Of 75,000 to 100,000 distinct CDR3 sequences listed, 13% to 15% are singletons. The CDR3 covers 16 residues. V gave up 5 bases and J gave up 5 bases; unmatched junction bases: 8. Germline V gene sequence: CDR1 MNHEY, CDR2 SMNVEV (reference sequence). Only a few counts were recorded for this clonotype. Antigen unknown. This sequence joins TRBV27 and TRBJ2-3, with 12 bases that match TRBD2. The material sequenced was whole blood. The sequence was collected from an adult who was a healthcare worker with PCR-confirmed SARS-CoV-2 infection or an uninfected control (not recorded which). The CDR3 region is CASSPRTSGVRDTQYF. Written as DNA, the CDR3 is TGTGCCAGCAGTCCTCGGACTAGCGGGGTTCGAGATACGCAGTATTTT.